The rows below give T cell receptor beta chains drawn from one sample of a study of blood T cell repertoires in COVID-19. TCRdb's table, derived via immunoSEQ multiplex PCR, lists solely in-frame clones and lacks some. The sample has under 150,000 clones, 88% seen once; the top ten hold roughly 28%. The specimen was peripheral blood. The receptors derive from a human donor in a cohort sampled during active COVID-19. CDR3s include the opening cysteine and the closing phenylalanine or tryptophan. The D gene is left open where the match is weak. Expanded clones are given a class, and other clones once, few, many or no size at all.

J,V,size,D,CDR3,DNA
TRBJ1-5,TRBV29-1,once,-,CSVTTGFNQPQHF,TGCAGCGTGACAACAGGGTTTAATCAGCCCCAGCATTTT
TRBJ1-2,TRBV30,-,TRBD1,CAWSVRDRDPYGYTF,TGTGCCTGGAGTGTCCGGGACAGGGATCCCTATGGCTACACCTTC
TRBJ2-3,TRBV7-9,-,-,CASSFVLGEGPTDTQYF,TGTGCCAGCAGCTTCGTCTTGGGTGAGGGTCCTACAGATACGCAGTATTTT
TRBJ1-6,TRBV5-6,-,TRBD1,CASSFGTGEGPLHF,TGTGCCAGCAGCTTTGGGACAGGGGAAGGACCCCTCCACTTT
TRBJ1-2,TRBV7-9,-,-,CASSLGAGAHGYTF,TGTGCCAGCAGCTTAGGGGCAGGGGCTCATGGCTACACCTTC
TRBJ1-2,TRBV30,-,-,CAWSDRDTYGYTF,TGTGCCTGGAGTGACAGGGATACCTATGGCTACACCTTC
TRBJ2-3,TRBV19,-,-,CASSILRAGTDTQYF,TGTGCCAGTAGTATTTTGAGGGCTGGCACAGATACGCAGTATTTT
TRBJ2-5,TRBV18,-,TRBD1,CASSGQDQETQYF,TGTGCCAGCTCAGGACAGGATCAAGAGACCCAGTACTTC
TRBJ1-1,TRBV25-1,-,TRBD1,CASSERTGKGTEAFF,TGTGCCAGCAGTGAAAGGACAGGGAAGGGAACTGAAGCTTTCTTT
TRBJ1-2,TRBV7-9,-,-,CASSFAPRGTNYGYTF,TGTGCCAGCAGCTTCGCCCCCAGGGGTACAAACTATGGCTACACCTTC